This is a list of T cell receptor beta chains from one sample in a study of shared clonotypes between healthy human individuals. Produced via immunoSEQ multiplex PCR; TCRdb's table is partial and in-frame only. The sample lists some 2 million clones, about 95% seen once, with under 0.15% in the top ten. Sequencing used naive CD4+ T cells sorted from blood. The receptors shown here come from a man between 18 and 35 years old in good health. Both conserved end residues are part of each CDR3. The D gene is left open where the match is weak. Part of the rows lack a size; the others show once, few, many or a class for expanded clones.

TRBJ2-5 | NA | NA | TRBV9 | TGTGCCAGCAGCCTGAGACAGCTACCAGAGACCCAGTACTTC | CASSLRQLPETQYF
TRBJ1-1 | TRBD1 | NA | TRBV9 | TGTGCCAGCAGCCCCCGGACAGGGCAGAACACTGAAGCTTTCTTT | CASSPRTGQNTEAFF
TRBJ1-5 | NA | NA | TRBV6-1 | TGTGCCAGCAGTGGTATGGGAAATCAGCCCCAGCATTTT | CASSGMGNQPQHF
TRBJ2-2 | NA | NA | TRBV7-2 | TGTGCCAGCAGCTTTCAAAACACTATGGGCGGGGAGCTGTTTTTT | CASSFQNTMGGELFF
TRBJ2-2 | NA | NA | TRBV19 | TGTGCCAGCAGTATAGAAGGGTACACCGGGGAGCTGTTTTTT | CASSIEGYTGELFF
TRBJ2-5 | TRBD1 | NA | TRBV30 | TGTGCCTGGCGAGGGGGCAGGCAGACCCAGTACTTC | CAWRGGRQTQYF
TRBJ2-7 | NA | NA | TRBV5-6 | TGTGCCAGCAGCGACTATCCTAGCGCAAGCTCCTACGAGCAGTACTTC | CASSDYPSASSYEQYF
TRBJ1-3 | NA | NA | TRBV9 | TGTGCCAGCAGCGCACAACAGGGAATTGGAAACACCATATATTTT | CASSAQQGIGNTIYF
TRBJ2-1 | TRBD2 | NA | TRBV7-9 | TGTGCCAGCAGCCGCGGGGGAACCTACAATGAGCAGTTCTTC | CASSRGGTYNEQFF
TRBJ2-1 | NA | NA | TRBV10-2 | TGCGCCAGCAGTGAATTAGCGTCTAGCAATGAGCAGTTCTTC | CASSELASSNEQFF
TRBJ1-2 | NA | NA | TRBV6-6 | TGTGCCAGCAGTTACTCGGGGGAAAGGGGCTACACCTTC | CASSYSGERGYTF
TRBJ2-7 | TRBD1 | once | TRBV7-9 | TGTGCCAGCAGCTTCCCGGGACAGGGATCGCGGGAGCAGTACTTC | CASSFPGQGSREQYF
TRBJ2-3 | TRBD1 | NA | TRBV7-9 | TGTGCCAGCAGCTTAAAAGGGGGCGCAGGCGGAAGAGGAACAGATACGCAGTATTTT | CASSLKGGAGGRGTDTQYF
TRBJ1-2 | TRBD1 | NA | TRBV6-6 | TGTGCCAGCAGTCAACAGGGGGTTGGTGGCTACACCTTC | CASSQQGVGGYTF
TRBJ2-1 | NA | NA | TRBV30 | TGTGCCTGGAGTGGGAACCCAGGGAAGCAGTTCTTC | CAWSGNPGKQFF
TRBJ1-6 | TRBD1 | NA | TRBV10-3 | TGTGCCACCACAGGGGGCTATAATTCACCCCTCCACTTT | CATTGGYNSPLHF
TRBJ1-2 | TRBD1 | NA | TRBV9 | TGTGCCAGCAGCGTAGAACAGGGGGCCGGTGGCTACACCTTC | CASSVEQGAGGYTF
TRBJ2-5 | NA | NA | TRBV5-1 | TGCGCCAGCAGCTTGGCGGGAACGGGGGCGGATCTACAGACCCAGTACTTC | CASSLAGTGADLQTQYF
TRBJ2-3 | NA | NA | TRBV10-3 | TGTGCCATCAGTGGGGTCTCCGGGGGAGATACGCAGTATTTT | CAISGVSGGDTQYF
TRBJ1-6 | TRBD1 | once | TRBV10-3 | TGTGCCATCAGTGAGTACCAGACAGGGAATTTGAAAAATTCACCCCTCCACTTT | CAISEYQTGNLKNSPLHF
TRBJ2-7 | NA | NA | TRBV11-2 | TGTGCCAGCAGCTTATATGAAGGGCCGCCCTACGAGCAGTACTTC | CASSLYEGPPYEQYF
TRBJ2-2 | NA | NA | TRBV9 | TGTGCCAGCAGCGTAACTTCGGACACCGGGGAGCTGTTTTTT | CASSVTSDTGELFF
TRBJ1-2 | TRBD1 | NA | TRBV6-6 | TGTGCCAGCAGCAGAGGGACAGCCAACTATGGCTACACCTTC | CASSRGTANYGYTF
TRBJ2-7 | TRBD2 | NA | TRBV7-2 | TGTGCCAGCAGCTTCGCTAGCGGGGGGTATTACGAGCAGTACTTC | CASSFASGGYYEQYF
TRBJ2-7 | NA | NA | TRBV2 | TGTGCCAGCAGCTCACGGATGGGAGAGCAGTACTTC | CASSSRMGEQYF
TRBJ2-7 | TRBD1 | NA | TRBV19 | TGTGCCAGTAGTGGACAGGGGACCTACGAGCAGTACTTC | CASSGQGTYEQYF
TRBJ2-5 | TRBD1 | NA | TRBV5-1 | TGCGCCAGCAGCCGGACAGGGCTGGAGACCCAGTACTTC | CASSRTGLETQYF
TRBJ2-3 | NA | NA | TRBV9 | TGTGCCAGCAGCCTGGGGAAGTACCAGGATACGCAGTATTTT | CASSLGKYQDTQYF
TRBJ2-5 | NA | NA | TRBV15 | TGTGCCACCAGCAGCTTGGGGATAGAGACCCAGTACTTC | CATSSLGIETQYF
TRBJ1-4 | NA | NA | TRBV27 | TGTGCCAGCAGTGCAGGTTACAATGAAAAACTGTTTTTT | CASSAGYNEKLFF
TRBJ1-5 | NA | NA | TRBV4-2 | TGTGCCAGCAGCCAATTGTTCCAGAATCAGCCCCAGCATTTT | CASSQLFQNQPQHF
TRBJ1-2 | NA | NA | TRBV15 | TGTGCCACCAGCAGAGAAAAGGCTTCCTATGGCTACACCTTC | CATSREKASYGYTF
TRBJ1-2 | NA | NA | TRBV9 | TGTGCCAGCAGCGTAGACGGGGGGCGCGGAAACTATGGCTACACCTTC | CASSVDGGRGNYGYTF
TRBJ2-7 | NA | NA | TRBV19 | TGTGCCAGTAGTATAGAAAGGGGCTACGAGCAGTACTTC | CASSIERGYEQYF
TRBJ1-2 | TRBD1 | NA | TRBV5-6 | TGTGCCAGCAGCTTGCAGGCAGGGGGCGACTATGGCTACACCTTC | CASSLQAGGDYGYTF
TRBJ1-3 | NA | once | TRBV7-9 | TGTGCCAGCAGCCAACCCCGCGGAGACGCAGACTCTGGAAACACCATATATTTT | CASSQPRGDADSGNTIYF
TRBJ2-1 | NA | NA | TRBV7-2 | TGTGCCAGCAGCAAAGTGACTAGCTCCTACAATGAGCAGTTCTTC | CASSKVTSSYNEQFF
TRBJ2-5 | NA | NA | TRBV2 | TGTGCCAGCAGTGAAAAAGGGACCTCTCCACCCCAGTACTTC | CASSEKGTSPPQYF
TRBJ2-6 | NA | NA | TRBV28 | TGTGCCAGCAGTTTTGCGTTCTCGTTCTCTGGGGCCAACGTCCTGACTTTC | CASSFAFSFSGANVLTF
TRBJ2-1 | NA | once | TRBV10-2 | TGCGCCAGCAGTGAAGCCTACCTAGCCTACAATGAGCAGTTCTTC | CASSEAYLAYNEQFF
TRBJ2-3 | TRBD2 | NA | TRBV4-1 | TGCGCCAGCAGCCAAGTTGGTTGGAATAGCGGGAGTTACACAGATACGCAGTATTTT | CASSQVGWNSGSYTDTQYF
TRBJ2-7 | NA | NA | TRBV6-1 | TGTGCCAGCAGTGATGAGGGACGGCTTGGTTCGTACGAGCAGTACTTC | CASSDEGRLGSYEQYF
TRBJ2-7 | TRBD2 | NA | TRBV5-1 | TGCGCCAGCAGCTTCGGACTAGCGATCTACGAGCAGTACTTC | CASSFGLAIYEQYF
TRBJ2-5 | TRBD2 | NA | TRBV10-3 | TGTGCCATCAGTGGACTAGCGGGGTACCAAGAGACCCAGTACTTC | CAISGLAGYQETQYF
TRBJ2-7 | TRBD2 | NA | TRBV10-3 | TGTGCCATCAGTGGGGGACTAGCGGGAGCCTACGAGCAGTACTTC | CAISGGLAGAYEQYF
TRBJ1-3 | TRBD1 | NA | TRBV5-1 | TGCGCCAGCAGTGGTGGGACAGGCATGCCCTCTGGAAACACCATATATTTT | CASSGGTGMPSGNTIYF
TRBJ2-7 | TRBD1 | NA | TRBV18 | TGTGCCAGCTCACCGCGACAGGGGAGGACCTACGAGCAGTACTTC | CASSPRQGRTYEQYF
TRBJ1-5 | NA | NA | TRBV28 | TGTGCCAGCAGTGACTCCGGTGGGAATCAGCCCCAGCATTTT | CASSDSGGNQPQHF
TRBJ2-1 | NA | once | TRBV30 | TGTGCCTGGAGTGTAGACGAGCAGTTCTTC | CAWSVDEQFF
TRBJ2-7 | TRBD2 | NA | TRBV10-3 | TGTGCCTCCACCGGGACTAGCGGCTACGAGCAGTACTTC | CASTGTSGYEQYF
TRBJ2-7 | TRBD1 | NA | TRBV12-5 | TGTGCTAGTGGTTTCGGACAGGGGGCCACCTACGAGCAGTACTTC | CASGFGQGATYEQYF
TRBJ1-1 | NA | NA | TRBV7-9 | TGTGCCAGCAGCTTAGGGTCGGGCACTGAAGCTTTCTTT | CASSLGSGTEAFF
TRBJ1-1 | NA | NA | TRBV30 | TGTGCCTGGAGGTACGGGGACCGCACTGAAGCTTTCTTT | CAWRYGDRTEAFF
TRBJ1-4 | TRBD1 | NA | TRBV7-2 | TGTGCCAGCAGCTCTTACAGGGGGACTAATGAAAAACTGTTTTTT | CASSSYRGTNEKLFF
TRBJ2-1 | TRBD2 | NA | TRBV4-3 | TGCGCCAGCAGCCAAGATGCTCAGCGGGAGGGGTATGAGCAGTTCTTC | CASSQDAQREGYEQFF
TRBJ1-2 | NA | NA | TRBV19 | TGTGCCAGTAGTATAGGACCCGCGCTCTATGGCTACACCTTC | CASSIGPALYGYTF
TRBJ2-2 | NA | NA | TRBV9 | TGTGCCAGCAGCGTAGGGGCGGGGCTTAACACCGGGGAGCTGTTTTTT | CASSVGAGLNTGELFF